This T cell receptor beta chain emerged from a study of glioma-infiltrating T cells. Using RNA template, CDR3s of TCR alpha and beta were amplified with iRepertoire arm-PCR. For one-step reverse transcription and amplification, roughly 100-400 ng of tissue mRNA or PBMC total RNA was used. A single record per CDR3 protein comes from TCRdb applying MiXCR to the multiplex PCR reads. The sample includes tens of thousands of distinct CDR3 sequences, about a quarter of them seen just once. As regards this clonotype: What it binds is unknown.

Overall study results and limits: Above-expected tissue-blood divergence occurred in all gliomas, most in low-grade ones. Very few CDR3 sequences were shared between tissue and blood.

This CDR3 is built from 13 residues. Germline CDR1 reads SGHRS; CDR2 reads YFSETQ. Germline trimming cut 4 bases from V and 3 bases from J; bases unmatched to any gene: 3. What was sequenced was glioma tissue, nonneoplastic brain tissue, or PBMCs (not recorded which). The sequence derives from a human donor with low-grade glioma or glioblastoma, undergoing nonglioma brain surgery, or in good health (not recorded which). V is TRBV5-1 and J is TRBJ2-5, with 7 bases that match TRBD1. As DNA, the CDR3 is TGCGCCAGCAGCCAAGGGACAGAAGAGACCCAGTACTTC. It is translated as CASSQGTEETQYF.